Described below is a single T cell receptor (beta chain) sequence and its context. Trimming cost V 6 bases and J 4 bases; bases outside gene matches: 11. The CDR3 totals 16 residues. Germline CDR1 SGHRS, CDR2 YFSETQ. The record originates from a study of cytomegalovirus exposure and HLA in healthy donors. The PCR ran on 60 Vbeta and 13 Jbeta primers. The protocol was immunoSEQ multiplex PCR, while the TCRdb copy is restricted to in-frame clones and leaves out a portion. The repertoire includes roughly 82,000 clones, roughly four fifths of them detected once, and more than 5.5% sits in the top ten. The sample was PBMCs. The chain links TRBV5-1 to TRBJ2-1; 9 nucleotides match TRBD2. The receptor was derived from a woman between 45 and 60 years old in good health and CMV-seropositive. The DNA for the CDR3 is TGCGCCAGCACCGAGAGTAGCGGGAGAGGATACAATGAGCAGTTCTTC. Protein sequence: CASTESSGRGYNEQFF.